Presented here are 22 T cell receptor beta chains from one specimen sequenced in a study of blood T cell repertoires in COVID-19. The repertoire was sequenced with immunoSEQ multiplex PCR; TCRdb's copy has only in-frame clones and lacks some. The sample contains over 50,000 clones, around 80% of which appear only once. Sequencing input: peripheral blood. Every receptor here comes from a man of 80 years or more with acute or convalescent COVID-19.

This clone was detected only a few times. For the CDR3, the DNA is TGCAGCGTCTCCGGGACTAGCGTCTACAATGAGCAGTTCTTC. Encoded protein: CSVSGTSVYNEQFF. The chain is built from TRBV29-1 and TRBJ2-1, with 10 bases fitting TRBD2. CDR1 is SQVTM, CDR2 ANQGSEA, per germline. The CDR3 runs 14 residues. Trimming at V came to 6 bases and at J to 3 bases, leaving 5 bases not matched to a gene.

The rearrangement uses TRBV28 and TRBJ2-5, with no clear D. Germline V gene lookup returns CDR1 MDHEN and CDR2 SYDVKM. The CDR3 runs 12 residues. Trimming took off 5 bases at V and 5 bases at J, with 9 bases between the two ends. The CDR3, as DNA: TGTGCCAGCAGTACCACGCGGGAGACCCAGTACTTC. It translates to CASSTTRETQYF.

This chain uses TRBV5-4 with TRBJ1-2; TRBD1 agrees at 9 bases. Germline V gives CDR1 SGHNT, CDR2 YYREEE (reference sequence). CDR3 length equals 15 residues. The V and J ends lost 3 bases and 5 bases, in that order; junction bases with no gene match: 8. Written as DNA, the CDR3 is TGTGCCAGCAGCTCGGGACAGGGTGGGCTATATGGCTACACCTTC. Its protein is CASSSGQGGLYGYTF.

The CDR3 reads CSGGTESYGYTF. CDR3 DNA: TGCAGCGGCGGGACAGAGAGCTATGGCTACACCTTC. The rearrangement uses TRBV29-1 and TRBJ1-2; TRBD1 matches at 7 bases. The germline CDR1 and CDR2 sequences are SQVTM and ANQGSEA. The J segment lost 4 bases and the V segment lost 7 bases, leaving 6 bases of the junction unmatched. The CDR3 consists of 12 residues.

The rearrangement uses TRBV7-8 and TRBJ2-3; D perhaps matches TRBD2 (5 bases). The CDR3 has 12 residues. The V gene's germline CDR1 is SGHVS and CDR2 FQNEAQ. Trimming removed 1 base at V and 6 bases at J, with 5 bases between. In nucleotides, the CDR3 is TGTGCCAGCAGCTTAGGGAGGGATACGCAGTATTTT. Translating it yields CASSLGRDTQYF.

This clone was found a few times. This chain joins TRBV2 and TRBJ2-1; TRBD1 aligns across 10 bases. V shed 6 bases and J 5 bases; nucleotides not matched to a gene: 4. Germline V gives CDR1 SNHLY, CDR2 FYNNEI. The CDR3 covers 14 residues. This chain's CDR3 is CASRDRGGNNEQFF. For the CDR3, the DNA is TGTGCCAGCAGGGACAGGGGGGGGAACAATGAGCAGTTCTTC.

This clone came up a few times. CDR3 sequence: CASSPSGLFPYEQYF. The CDR3 nucleotides read TGTGCCAGCTCACCATCGGGACTCTTCCCCTACGAGCAGTACTTC. The chain uses TRBV18 and TRBJ2-7, with D tentatively TRBD2 (6 bases). The germline gives CDR1 KGHSH, CDR2 LQKENI. Between the trimmed V and J ends, which lost 2 bases and 2 bases, there was a span of 13 bases. The CDR3 extends over 15 amino acids. The variable domain in full, with the rest retrieved from reference TRBV18 and TRBJ2-7, is NAGVMQNPRHLVRRRGQEARLRCSPMKGHSHVYWYRQLPEEGLKFMVYLQKENIIDESGMPKERFSAEFPKEGPSILRIQQVVRGDSAAYFCASSPSGLFPYEQYFGPGTRLTVT.

The chain couples TRBV21-1 to TRBJ2-5; no DNA check was done on the table's D call, TRBD1. TRBV21-1 is listed as a pseudogene. This CDR3 region has 17 residues. CDR3 region: CASSIIFTGGLQETQYF. CDR3 sequence (DNA): TGTGCCAGCAGCATTATATTCACAGGGGGGCTCCAAGAGACCCAGTACTTC.

The V call is TRBV9, the J call TRBJ2-4; 8 bases match TRBD2. The CDR3 runs to 17 residues. The V segment lost 3 bases and the J segment 0 bases; nucleotides outside the gene matches: 8. Per the germline V gene, CDR1 is SGDLS and CDR2 is YYNGEE. CDR3 loop: CASSASGGMAAKNIQYF. The CDR3 bases are TGTGCCAGCAGCGCCTCGGGGGGGATGGCAGCCAAAAACATTCAGTACTTC.

The V gene is TRBV4-1, the J gene TRBJ2-1; 9 bases are shared with TRBD2. The length of the CDR3 is 15 residues. Trimming took 3 bases from V and 8 from J; bases not matched to a gene: 8. The germline V gene has CDR1 MGHRA and CDR2 YSYEKL. The CDR3 DNA reads TGCGCCAGCAGCCAGGGCGGGGGGGGTCACGATGAGCAGTTCTTC. It yields the protein CASSQGGGGHDEQFF.

The chain has TRBV9 and TRBJ1-1; the D is unclear. V shed 0 bases and J shed 0 bases, with 9 bases lying between them. The length of the CDR3 is 15 residues. Germline CDR1 SGDLS, CDR2 YYNGEE. CDR3 coding DNA: TGTGCCAGCAGCGTAGGCGAGGCGATGAACACTGAAGCTTTCTTT. Translating gives CASSVGEAMNTEAFF.

The chain recombines TRBV6-5 with TRBJ1-3; 8 bases align to TRBD1. Unmatched junction bases numbered 7, after V lost 4 bases and J lost 8 bases. Germline lookup yields CDR1 MNHEY and CDR2 SVGAGI. The CDR3 contains 14 residues. In DNA, the CDR3 is TGTGCCAGCAGTTTCCTGGACAGGGTGGACACCATATATTTT. This translates into CASSFLDRVDTIYF.

The gene calls are TRBV5-1 and TRBJ1-2; no firm D call. The germline V and J ends were trimmed by 0 bases and 8 bases, with 8 bases remaining between them. Germline V gene lookup returns CDR1 SGHRS and CDR2 YFSETQ. The CDR3 extends over 12 amino acids. The CDR3 DNA reads TGCGCCAGCAGCTTGGATGCAGAAGGCTACACCTTC. Its protein product is CASSLDAEGYTF.

This chain uses TRBV3-1 (or the pseudogene TRBV3-2) with TRBJ2-3; D unclear. This CDR3 is 15 amino acids long. The V end lost 1 base, the J end lost 3 bases, and 11 bases lay between the germline ends. The germline CDR1 and CDR2 sequences are LGHDT and YNNKEL (reference sequence). The CDR3: CASSQGPPATDTQYF. The CDR3, as DNA: TGTGCCAGCAGCCAAGGCCCACCCGCGACAGATACGCAGTATTTT.

The chain carries TRBV3-1 (or the pseudogene TRBV3-2) and TRBJ1-4, with 7 bases matching TRBD1. The CDR3 spans 15 residues. The V gene's germline CDR1 is LGHDT and CDR2 YNNKEL (reference sequence). Trimming took 2 bases from V and 5 from J; bases not matched to a gene: 5. The CDR3 protein is CASSQRDRKNEKLFF. The CDR3 DNA sequence: TGTGCCAGCAGCCAAAGGGACAGAAAAAATGAAAAACTGTTTTTT.

The V and J genes are TRBV24-1 and TRBJ2-7; D remains ambiguous. The CDR3 is 12 residues long. Germline CDR1 is KGHDR and CDR2 is SFDVKD. The V gene lost 3 bases and the J gene lost 3 bases, with 5 bases spanning the gap. The CDR3 DNA reads as TGTGCCACCAGTGATGTCGGCTACGAGCAGTACTTC. Translation: CATSDVGYEQYF.

The J gene is TRBJ2-1, the V gene TRBV7-8; the D gene is possibly TRBD2 (5 bases). There are 14 residues in the CDR3. The germline V gene has CDR1 SGHVS and CDR2 FQNEAQ. Trimming removed 5 bases at V and 9 bases at J, with 17 bases between. CDR3: CASSRPGGAAEQFF. The CDR3 region has the DNA TGTGCCAGCAGCCGCCCGGGCGGAGCGGCTGAGCAGTTCTTC.

This clone was seen once. The CDR3 loop is CASSLSRSYGYTF. The CDR3 DNA follows: TGTGCCAGCAGTTTGAGCAGGTCCTATGGCTACACCTTC. The chain employs TRBV28 and TRBJ1-2; D not certain. The germline gives CDR1 MDHEN, CDR2 SYDVKM. V was cut by 3 bases and J by 4 bases, with 9 bases left in between. The CDR3 consists of 13 residues.

DNA for the CDR3: TGTGCCAGCAGAAAAGGAGGACAGGGCTTTGAGCAGTACTTC. It codes for CASRKGGQGFEQYF. This chain links TRBV6-6 with TRBJ2-7, with TRBD1 identical over 8 bases. The germline CDR1 and CDR2 sequences are MNHNY and SVGAGI (reference sequence). The CDR3 has 14 amino acids. Trimming at V came to 6 bases and at J to 7 bases, leaving 11 bases not matched to a gene.

The rearrangement joins TRBV6-5 to TRBJ2-1, with a possible D match to TRBD2 (5 bases). In germline, CDR1 is MNHEY, CDR2 SVGAGI. The CDR3 sequence is 12 residues long. Trimming took off 6 bases at V and 7 bases at J, with 10 bases between the two ends. CDR3 DNA: TGTGCCAGCAGCTGGACGGGGAATGAGCAGTTCTTC. The encoded protein is CASSWTGNEQFF.

V is TRBV7-8 and J is TRBJ2-5; 10 bases map to TRBD1. This CDR3 is 16 amino acids long. Per germline, CDR1 SGHVS and CDR2 FQNEAQ. V lost 4 bases to trimming and J lost 5 bases; unmatched junction nucleotides: 10. In DNA, the CDR3 is TGTGCCAGCAGCTCCCAGGGACAGGGGCACCGGGAGACCCAGTACTTC. Amino acid sequence: CASSSQGQGHRETQYF.

The chain carries TRBV6-2 or TRBV6-3 and TRBJ2-1, with 7 bases identical to TRBD2. CDR3 length equals 15 residues. The ends lost 5 bases at V and 2 bases at J; junction bases unmatched: 6. Germline V gives CDR1 MNHEY, CDR2 SVGEGT. In DNA form, the CDR3 reads TGTGCCAGCAGTCCCCGGGACTACCCCTACAATGAGCAGTTCTTC. This gives the protein CASSPRDYPYNEQFF.